The 5 T cell receptor beta chains below were found in one sample sequenced in a study of radiotherapy plus CTLA-4 blockade in lung cancer. Assay used: immunoSEQ multiplex PCR; TCRdb lists only in-frame clones, some missing. The data contain about 88,000 clones, roughly 78% of them singletons. The material was peripheral blood, obtained from a patient treated with radiotherapy plus ipilimumab. Every receptor here comes from a human donor with non-small cell lung cancer that progressed on radiotherapy plus ipilimumab.

This clone was detected only once. V is TRBV18 and J is TRBJ2-1; D is undetermined. The V gene lost 3 bases and the J gene lost 5 bases, with 11 bases spanning the gap. Germline V CDR1 and CDR2: KGHSH, LQKENI. The CDR3 runs to 14 residues. CDR3 sequence reads: CASSPGLNNNEQFF. The CDR3 DNA reads as TGTGCCAGCTCACCGGGATTGAACAACAATGAGCAGTTCTTC.

This chain connects TRBV27 to TRBJ2-7; TRBD2 matches 7 bases. This CDR3 has 15 amino acids. Germline V gene data show CDR1 as MNHEY and CDR2 as SMNVEV (reference sequence). V shed 7 bases, J shed 3 bases, and the junction held 12 bases outside the gene matches. CDR3 in amino acids: CASTAIGGRLYEQYF. CDR3 coding DNA: TGTGCCAGCACCGCTATCGGGGGGAGGCTCTACGAGCAGTACTTC.

This chain links TRBV6-5 with TRBJ2-1; 9 positions agree with TRBD2. V gave up 4 bases and J gave up 7 bases; unmatched junction bases: 8. CDR1 is MNHEY and CDR2 is SVGAGI in the germline V gene. The CDR3 runs 15 residues. DNA of the CDR3: TGTGCCAGCAGTTTAGGCCTAGCGGGATTAAATGAGCAGTTCTTC. Residues: CASSLGLAGLNEQFF.

J is TRBJ2-2 and V is TRBV2; no clear D gene. Per the germline V gene, CDR1 is SNHLY and CDR2 is FYNNEI. This CDR3 has 16 residues. With 1 base removed from V and 1 base from J, the gap between germline ends came to 10 bases. CDR3 in amino acids: CASSEVIGWNTGELFF. In DNA form, the CDR3 reads TGTGCCAGCAGTGAAGTGATAGGGTGGAACACCGGGGAGCTGTTTTTT.

CDR3 protein: CASSVMAGWNTGELFF. The CDR3 DNA reads TGCGCCAGCAGCGTTATGGCGGGGTGGAACACCGGGGAGCTGTTTTTT. This chain links TRBV5-1 with TRBJ2-2, with D tentatively TRBD2 (6 bases). Trimming cost V 4 bases and J 1 base, with 14 bases left between them. Germline assignment: CDR1 SGHRS and CDR2 YFSETQ. The CDR3 consists of 16 residues.